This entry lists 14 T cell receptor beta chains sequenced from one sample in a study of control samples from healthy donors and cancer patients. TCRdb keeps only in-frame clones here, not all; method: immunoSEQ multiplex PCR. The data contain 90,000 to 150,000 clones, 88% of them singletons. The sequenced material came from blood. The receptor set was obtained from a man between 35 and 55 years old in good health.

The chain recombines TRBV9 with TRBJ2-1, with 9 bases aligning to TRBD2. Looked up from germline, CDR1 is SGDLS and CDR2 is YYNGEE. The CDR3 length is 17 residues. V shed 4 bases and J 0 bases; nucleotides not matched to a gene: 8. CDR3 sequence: CASSSLTSGYSYNEQFF. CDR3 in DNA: TGTGCCAGCAGCAGCCTGACTAGCGGCTACTCCTACAATGAGCAGTTCTTC.

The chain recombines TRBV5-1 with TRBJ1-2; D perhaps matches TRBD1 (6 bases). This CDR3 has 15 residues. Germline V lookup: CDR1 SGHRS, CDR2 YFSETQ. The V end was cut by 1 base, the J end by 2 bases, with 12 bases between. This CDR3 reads CASSLSGGANYGYTF. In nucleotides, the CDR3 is TGCGCCAGCAGCTTGAGTGGGGGGGCCAACTATGGCTACACCTTC.

CDR3 region: CASSSPGTGTNQPQHF. DNA for the CDR3: TGTGCCAGCAGTTCCCCCGGGACAGGAACCAATCAGCCCCAGCATTTT. This chain uses TRBV28 with TRBJ1-5; 8 nucleotides align to TRBD1. The germline gives CDR1 MDHEN, CDR2 SYDVKM. The CDR3 length is 16 residues. The ends lost 4 bases at V and 3 bases at J; junction bases unmatched: 8. The complete variable domain, with remaining parts taken from reference TRBV28 and TRBJ1-5, reads DVKVTQSSRYLVKRTGEKVFLECVQDMDHENMFWYRQDPGLGLRLIYFSYDVKMKEKGDIPEGYSVSREKKERFSLILESASTNQTSMYLCASSSPGTGTNQPQHFGDGTRLSIL.

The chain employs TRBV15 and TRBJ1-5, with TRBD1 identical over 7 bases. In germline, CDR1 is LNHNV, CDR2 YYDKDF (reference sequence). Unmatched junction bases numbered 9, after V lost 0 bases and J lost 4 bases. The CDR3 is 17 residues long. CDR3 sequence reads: CATSRDRETGVNQPQHF. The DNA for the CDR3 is TGTGCCACCAGCAGAGATAGGGAAACAGGGGTGAATCAGCCCCAGCATTTT.

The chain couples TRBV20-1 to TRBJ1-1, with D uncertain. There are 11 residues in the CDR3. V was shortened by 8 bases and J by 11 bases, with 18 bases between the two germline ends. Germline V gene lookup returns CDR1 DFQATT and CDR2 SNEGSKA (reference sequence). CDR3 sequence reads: CSITRSEKAFF. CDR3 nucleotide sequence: TGCAGTATCACGCGGAGCGAAAAGGCTTTCTTT.

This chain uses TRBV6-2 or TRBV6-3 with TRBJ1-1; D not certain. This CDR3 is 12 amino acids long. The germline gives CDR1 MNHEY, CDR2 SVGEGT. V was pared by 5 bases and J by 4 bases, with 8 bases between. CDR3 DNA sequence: TGTGCCAGCAGTCAACTGTCCACTGAAGCTTTCTTT. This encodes CASSQLSTEAFF.

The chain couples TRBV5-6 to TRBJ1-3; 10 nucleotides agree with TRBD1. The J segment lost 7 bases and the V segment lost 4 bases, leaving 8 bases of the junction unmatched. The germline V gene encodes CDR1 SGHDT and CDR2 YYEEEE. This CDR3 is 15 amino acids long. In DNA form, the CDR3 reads TGTGCCAGCAGCCAAACCGGGACAGGGGCGAACACCATATATTTT. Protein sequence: CASSQTGTGANTIYF.

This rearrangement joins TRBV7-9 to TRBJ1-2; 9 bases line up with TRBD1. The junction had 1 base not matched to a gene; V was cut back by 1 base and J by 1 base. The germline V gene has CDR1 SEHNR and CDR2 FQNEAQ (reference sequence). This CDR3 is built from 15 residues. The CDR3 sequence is CASSLGQGGNYGYTF. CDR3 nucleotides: TGTGCCAGCAGCTTAGGACAGGGGGGTAACTATGGCTACACCTTC.

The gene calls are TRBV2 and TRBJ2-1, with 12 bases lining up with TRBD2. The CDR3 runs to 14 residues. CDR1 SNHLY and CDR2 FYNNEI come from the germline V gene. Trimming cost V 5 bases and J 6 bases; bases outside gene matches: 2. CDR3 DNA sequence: TGTGCCAGCAGTCGGACTAGCGGGGCCAATGAGCAGTTCTTC. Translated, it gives CASSRTSGANEQFF.

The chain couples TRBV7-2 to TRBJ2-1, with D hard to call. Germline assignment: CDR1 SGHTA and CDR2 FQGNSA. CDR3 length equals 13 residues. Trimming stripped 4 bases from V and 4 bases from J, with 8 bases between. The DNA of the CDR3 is TGTGCCAGCAGCTCCCAGGTATACAATGAGCAGTTCTTC. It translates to CASSSQVYNEQFF.

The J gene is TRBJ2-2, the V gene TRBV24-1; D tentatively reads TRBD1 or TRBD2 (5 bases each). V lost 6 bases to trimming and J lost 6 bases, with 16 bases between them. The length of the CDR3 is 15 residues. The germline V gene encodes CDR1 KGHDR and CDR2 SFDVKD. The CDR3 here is CATSTPGPVSGELFF. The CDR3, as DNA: TGTGCCACCAGTACCCCGGGACCAGTATCCGGGGAGCTGTTTTTT.

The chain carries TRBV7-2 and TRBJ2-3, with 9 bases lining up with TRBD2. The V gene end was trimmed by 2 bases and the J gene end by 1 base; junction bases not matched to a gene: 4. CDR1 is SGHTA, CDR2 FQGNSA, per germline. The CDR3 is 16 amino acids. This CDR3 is CASSLTVAGGTDTQYF. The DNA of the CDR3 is TGTGCCAGCAGCTTAACTGTAGCGGGGGGCACAGATACGCAGTATTTT.

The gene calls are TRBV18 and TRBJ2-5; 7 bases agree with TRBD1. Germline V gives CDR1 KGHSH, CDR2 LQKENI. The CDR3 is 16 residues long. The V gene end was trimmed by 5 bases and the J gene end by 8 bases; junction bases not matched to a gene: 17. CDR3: CASSEDRDRLKGTQYF. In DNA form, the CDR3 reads TGTGCCAGCTCAGAAGACCGGGACAGACTCAAGGGTACCCAGTACTTC.

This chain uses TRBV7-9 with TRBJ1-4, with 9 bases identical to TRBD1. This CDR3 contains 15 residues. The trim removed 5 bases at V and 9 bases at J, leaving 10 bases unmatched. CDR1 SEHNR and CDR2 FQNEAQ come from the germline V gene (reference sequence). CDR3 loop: CASSPPGQGFKKLFF. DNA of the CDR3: TGTGCCAGCAGCCCCCCCGGACAGGGGTTTAAAAAACTGTTTTTT.